A selection of T cell receptor beta chains follows, all from one sample in a study of T cell clonotyping in hematopoietic cell transplantation. The table came from immunoSEQ multiplex PCR; TCRdb's copy has only in-frame clones and leaves some out. The table shows 25,000 to 30,000 clones, with about 79% occurring only once. Sequencing used peripheral blood mononuclear cells, obtained before stem cell transplant. The receptor set was obtained from a woman aged 60 to 75 with acute myeloid leukemia. Some clones in this sample may be carry-over from other donors' samples. CDR3s include the opening cysteine and the closing phenylalanine or tryptophan.

V gene: TRBV28; CDR3 length: 15; CDR3 protein: CASSSWTGSSYEQYF
V gene: TRBV28; CDR3 length: 15; CDR3 protein: CASSARVSSADTQYF
V gene: TRBV6-5; CDR3 length: 15; CDR3 protein: CASRSTGQGSYEQYF
V gene: TRBV4-3; CDR3 length: 15; CDR3 protein: CASSQDRQNRYEQYF
V gene: TRBV28; CDR3 length: 14; CDR3 protein: CASGPGQANEKLFF
V gene: TRBV4-1; CDR3 length: 15; CDR3 protein: CASSQEHLLNQPQHF
V gene: TRBV29-1; CDR3 length: 14; CDR3 protein: CSVEKLRQHDGYTF
V gene: TRBV27; CDR3 length: 13; CDR3 protein: CASSLERGYEQYF
V gene: TRBV28; CDR3 length: 15; CDR3 protein: CASSPLAGVYNEQFF
V gene: TRBV10-3; CDR3 length: 15; CDR3 protein: CAISPREDSGNTIYF
V gene: TRBV27; CDR3 length: 14; CDR3 protein: CASSPGGEGYEQYF
V gene: TRBV11-3; CDR3 length: 18; CDR3 protein: CARIYGQGARGNDEKLFF
V gene: TRBV6-5; CDR3 length: 15; CDR3 protein: CASSYGTVLNSPLHF
V gene: TRBV7-9; CDR3 length: 14; CDR3 protein: CASSSWGRDYGYTF
V gene: TRBV20-1; CDR3 length: 10; CDR3 protein: CSASTETQYF
V gene: TRBV13; CDR3 length: 13; CDR3 protein: CASSWDRYTEAFF
V gene: TRBV6-1; CDR3 length: 15; CDR3 protein: CATRGASGSGETQYF
V gene: TRBV5-6; CDR3 length: 17; CDR3 protein: CASSLVTFGTGDNEQFF
V gene: TRBV28; CDR3 length: 16; CDR3 protein: CASSLFGISGTYEQYF
V gene: TRBV5-1; CDR3 length: 16; CDR3 protein: CASSLGAGVMGNIQYF
V gene: TRBV7-9; CDR3 length: 16; CDR3 protein: CASSLFLGTGDEKLFF
V gene: TRBV19; CDR3 length: 14; CDR3 protein: CASSSRQGGNEQFF
V gene: TRBV19; CDR3 length: 12; CDR3 protein: CASSTGGRGYTF
V gene: TRBV4-1; CDR3 length: 18; CDR3 protein: CASSQGFGPGPRNYGYTF
V gene: TRBV7-3; CDR3 length: 15; CDR3 protein: CASSRAGLALETQYF
V gene: TRBV19; CDR3 length: 12; CDR3 protein: CASSITNSPLHF
V gene: TRBV5-1; CDR3 length: 16; CDR3 protein: CASSLDPGQTDTEAFF